These 23 T cell receptor delta chains originate from one sample sequenced in a study of Vδ1+ human thymocytes (dated by TCRdb to 2016 to 2018). Overall study outcomes, separate from this receptor: Thymic TRG and TRD repertoires appeared highly polyclonal with Gaussian CDR3 length distributions, unlike oligoclonal peripheral blood repertoires.

The run used an Illumina MiSeq. RNA extraction was carried out with the RNeasy mini kit, and reverse transcription was then done using Superscript III. Multiplex PCR was used to generate CDR3 amplicons, with pooled V-gene forward primers and a constant-region reverse primer carrying Illumina adaptor overhangs. Clonotypes were called again by TCRdb from the public reads via CATT, and duplicate nucleotide sequences were then merged into one entry. This sample gives roughly 55,000 delta-chain clones in total; approximately 16% of them show up just once. Under 0.6% of the sample is taken by the ten largest. For these receptors, no antigen is known. The source material was Vdelta1+ gamma-delta thymocytes from the thymus. In the paper's terms, the cell subset or site label means: FACS-sorted CD3+ TCRalphabeta- TCRVdelta1+ TCRVdelta2- thymocytes. The receptor set was obtained from a boy in the first two years of life who had congenital heart surgery.

This chain uses TRDV1 with TRDJ1, with 7 nucleotides matching TRDD3. The CDR3 sequence is 23 residues long. In germline, CDR1 is TSWWSYY, CDR2 QGS. J gave up 0 bases and V 3 bases, and 28 bases lay outside the gene matches. CDR3 amino acids: CALGDTDGGTATSPTWYTDKLIF. The DNA for the CDR3 is TGTGCTCTTGGGGATACTGATGGGGGAACAGCTACCTCTCCAACGTGGTACACCGATAAACTCATCTTT.

This clone was detected only a few times. The gene calls are TRDV1 and TRDJ1; possibly TRDD3 for D (5 bases). Trimming pared 5 bases from V and 11 bases from J, leaving 24 bases between. CDR3 size: 15 residues. CDR1 TSWWSYY and CDR2 QGS come from the germline V gene. CDR3 region: CALGHFGDQKAELIF. CDR3 sequence (DNA): TGTGCTCTTGGGCACTTTGGGGACCAGAAAGCGGAGCTCATCTTT.

The rearrangement uses TRDV1 and TRDJ1; TRDD3 matches 13 bases. V trimming: 3 bases; J trimming: 7 bases; junction bases outside the gene matches: 26. CDR1 TSWWSYY and CDR2 QGS come from the germline V gene. The length of the CDR3 is 22 residues. DNA of the CDR3: TGTGCTCTTGGGGACCATCTCATCCTACGGGAACTGGGGGATACGCAAGATAGTAAACTCATCTTT. Translation: CALGDHLILRELGDTQDSKLIF.

The rearrangement joins TRDV1 to TRDJ1, with D maybe TRDD2 (6 bases). The CDR3 length is 14 residues. Deletions cut 6 bases from V and 3 bases from J, with 14 bases between. Germline assignment: CDR1 TSWWSYY and CDR2 QGS. Here the CDR3 reads CALGSSSLADKLIF. DNA for the CDR3: TGTGCTCTTGGTTCCTCTTCCTTGGCCGATAAACTCATCTTT.

The chain links TRDV1 to TRDJ1; 11 nucleotides line up with TRDD3. Per germline, CDR1 TSWWSYY and CDR2 QGS. The junction had 8 bases not matched to a gene; V was cut back by 2 bases and J by 0 bases. The CDR3 contains 18 residues. Here the CDR3 reads CALGEYPLLGDNTDKLIF. The DNA of the CDR3 is TGTGCTCTTGGGGAATATCCACTACTGGGGGATAACACCGATAAACTCATCTTT.

The chain is built from TRDV1 and TRDJ1, with D possibly TRDD3 on 6 matching bases. V was cut by 11 bases and J by 0 bases, with 25 bases left in between. Germline-derived CDR1 and CDR2 are TSWWSYY and QGS. The CDR3 runs to 17 residues. As DNA, the CDR3 is TGTGCTGTTGTAGGGACGGGGGGACGGAGGTACACCGATAAACTCATCTTT. The encoded protein is CAVVGTGGRRYTDKLIF.

This clone was observed a few times. The chain combines TRDV1 with TRDJ1, with TRDD3 matching over 8 bases. CDR1 is TSWWSYY, CDR2 QGS, per germline. The CDR3 has 16 residues. V was pared by 0 bases and J by 1 base, with 4 bases of the junction left unmatched. The CDR3 DNA reads TGTGCTCTTGGGGAACTTCACTGGGGGCCCACCGATAAACTCATCTTT. Amino acids: CALGELHWGPTDKLIF.

Points on this clone: Other DNA sequences of this sample code for an identical CDR3. The chain has TRDV1 and TRDJ1; tentative D call: TRDD3 (5 bases). V lost 1 base and J lost 11, with 32 bases in between. Germline lookup yields CDR1 TSWWSYY and CDR2 QGS. The CDR3 has 19 amino acids. The CDR3 nucleotides read TGTGCTCTTGGGGAACGGCGCCCATGGGGCTCGGGTCAGGTCTCTAGGCTCATCTTT. Protein sequence: CALGERRPWGSGQVSRLIF.

This clone has more than one count but fewer than ten. The chain has TRDV1 and TRDJ2; D call uncertain. Germline values: CDR1 TSWWSYY, CDR2 QGS. This CDR3 contains 17 residues. Trimming stripped 1 base from V and 5 bases from J, with 17 bases between. The CDR3 coding sequence is TGTGCTCTTGGGGAACGAGTGCGTCCCCCGAACACAGCACAACTCTTCTTT. This encodes CALGERVRPPNTAQLFF.

This clone was detected a few times. The chain is built from TRDV1 and TRDJ1, with 8 bases identical to TRDD3. CDR3 length: 21 amino acids. The J segment lost 1 base and the V segment lost 2 bases, leaving 21 bases of the junction unmatched. Germline CDR1 is TSWWSYY and CDR2 is QGS. CDR3 in DNA: TGTGCTCTTGGGGAAGGTATAGTTCGCTTACTGGGGGCCTCCTCCACCGATAAACTCATCTTT. Its protein is CALGEGIVRLLGASSTDKLIF.

The chain links TRDV1 to TRDJ2; tentatively, D is TRDD2 (6 bases). The germline CDR1 and CDR2 sequences are TSWWSYY and QGS. The germline V and J ends were trimmed by 0 bases and 3 bases, with 20 bases remaining between them. This CDR3 spans 19 amino acids. CDR3 region: CALGELTPTVGWLTAQLFF. The CDR3 region has the DNA TGTGCTCTTGGGGAACTAACTCCTACCGTAGGCTGGCTGACAGCACAACTCTTCTTT.

V is TRDV1 and J is TRDJ1; unclear D gene. Germline V CDR1 and CDR2: TSWWSYY, QGS. This CDR3 region has 14 residues. Trimming removed 0 bases at V and 8 bases at J, with 13 bases between. This CDR3 is CALGELALPSKLIF. CDR3 bases: TGTGCTCTTGGGGAACTCGCCCTCCCCTCGAAACTCATCTTT.

This clone was observed a handful of times. At one of its ends the junction is not consistent with the germline gene, which may arise from a read error. Other DNA sequences of this sample code for an identical CDR3. The J gene is TRDJ1, the V gene TRDV1, with D perhaps matching TRDD3 (5 bases). From germline, CDR1 is TSWWSYY and CDR2 QGS. CDR3 length: 14 residues. CDR3 residues: CALGAPPYTDKLIF. The CDR3 region has the DNA TGTGCCCTTGGGGCGCCACCTTACACCGATAAACTCATCTTT.

This clone was recorded a few times. The J gene is TRDJ1, the V gene TRDV1; 12 bases match TRDD3. The CDR3 is 18 residues long. The junction had 15 bases not matched to a gene; V was cut back by 2 bases and J by 8 bases. Germline V gives CDR1 TSWWSYY, CDR2 QGS. The CDR3 nucleotides read TGTGCTCTTGGGGAAACCCTAAGGCGCCAAACTGGGGGATACAAACTCATCTTT. Encoded protein: CALGETLRRQTGGYKLIF.

This clone is a singleton in its sample. This chain links TRDV1 with TRDJ1, with 10 bases matching TRDD3. Germline assignment: CDR1 TSWWSYY and CDR2 QGS. V was pared by 1 base and J by 1 base, with 27 bases of the junction left unmatched. This CDR3 spans 24 amino acids. CDR3 sequence (DNA): TGTGCTCTTGGGGAACCCGAACTATGGCACCTAATAGGGGGATACGCGACGCCCACCGATAAACTCATCTTT. It translates to CALGEPELWHLIGGYATPTDKLIF.

This chain uses TRDV1 with TRDJ1; 9 positions agree with TRDD3. Germline loops: CDR1 TSWWSYY, CDR2 QGS. Losses at the gene ends were 1 base for V and 6 bases for J; bases not matched to a gene: 33. This CDR3 spans 24 amino acids. The chain's CDR3 is CALGEPSQPGGCTQIPRAYHKLIF. CDR3 DNA sequence: TGTGCTCTTGGGGAACCTTCCCAACCTGGGGGATGTACGCAGATCCCCCGAGCGTACCATAAACTCATCTTT.

This clone was seen only a few times. The chain recombines TRDV1 with TRDJ1; D ambiguous. The V gene's germline CDR1 is TSWWSYY and CDR2 QGS. The CDR3 is 17 residues long. V was trimmed by 2 bases and J by 9 bases, leaving 25 bases between them. The CDR3 loop reads CALGENPRGLRSGELIF. The CDR3 coding sequence is TGTGCTCTTGGGGAAAATCCCCGGGGTCTGAGGTCCGGGGAACTCATCTTT.

This clone was seen a few times. The V call is TRDV1, the J call TRDJ1; 8 nucleotides match TRDD3. Germline CDR1 and CDR2: TSWWSYY and QGS. This CDR3 contains 22 residues. The V segment lost 4 bases and the J segment 3 bases; nucleotides outside the gene matches: 28. The CDR3 DNA reads TGTGCTCTTGGGGCTAAGAACGGACCTGTATACGCTTTACTGGGGGGTGCCGATAAACTCATCTTT. Its translation is CALGAKNGPVYALLGGADKLIF.

The chain joins TRDV1 to TRDJ1; 12 bases are shared with TRDD3. V dropped 1 base and J dropped 0; count of bases not matched to a gene: 24. The CDR3 sequence is 24 residues long. Germline V gene data show CDR1 as TSWWSYY and CDR2 as QGS. CDR3 region: CALGEPYFLLGAGGYAGYTDKLIF. For the CDR3, the DNA is TGTGCTCTTGGGGAACCTTACTTCCTACTCGGTGCTGGGGGATACGCAGGGTACACCGATAAACTCATCTTT.

This clone was counted only a few times. The chain has TRDV1 and TRDJ1, with 10 bases aligning to TRDD3. Germline CDR1 is TSWWSYY and CDR2 is QGS. This CDR3 has 19 amino acids. With V trimmed by 0 bases and J by 2 bases, 12 bases remained unmatched. As DNA, the CDR3 is TGTGCTCTTGGGGAACTAGATCTTTTTGTACTGGGGGATACCGATAAACTCATCTTT. This encodes CALGELDLFVLGDTDKLIF.

The sample holds a few counts of this clone. This chain uses TRDV3 with TRDJ1; TRDD3 matches at 10 bases. With V trimmed by 3 bases and J by 3 bases, 7 bases remained unmatched. Germline assignment: CDR1 TVYSNPD and CDR2 GDNSRS (reference sequence). The CDR3 is 14 residues long. For the CDR3, the DNA is TGTGCCTTGTACTGGGGGATCAGGGCCGATAAACTCATCTTT. Its protein product is CALYWGIRADKLIF. The full variable domain, completed using reference TRDV3 and TRDJ1, is CDKVTQSSPDQTVASGSEVVLLCTYDTVYSNPDLFWYRIRPDYSFQFVFYGDNSRSEGADFTQGRFSVKHILTQKAFHLVISPVRTEDSATYYCALYWGIRADKLIFGKGTRVTVEP.

J is TRDJ1 and V is TRDV1; perhaps TRDD2 as D (6 bases). V shed 2 bases and J shed 0 bases, with 16 bases lying between them. The CDR3 spans 17 residues. The germline gives CDR1 TSWWSYY, CDR2 QGS. CDR3 DNA sequence: TGTGCTCTTGGGGAAGGCCTTCCCCATTCGCACACCGATAAACTCATCTTT. Translating it yields CALGEGLPHSHTDKLIF.

This clone was seen a handful of times. V gene TRDV1 combines with J gene TRDJ1, with 7 bases aligning to TRDD3. Trimming removed 6 bases from V and 0 bases from J; junction bases left unmatched: 19. Germline CDR1 TSWWSYY, CDR2 QGS. The CDR3 runs 19 residues. This CDR3 reads CALGLTGYLLGHDTDKLIF. The CDR3 bases are TGTGCTCTTGGTCTTACAGGGTATTTACTGGGGCACGACACCGATAAACTCATCTTT.